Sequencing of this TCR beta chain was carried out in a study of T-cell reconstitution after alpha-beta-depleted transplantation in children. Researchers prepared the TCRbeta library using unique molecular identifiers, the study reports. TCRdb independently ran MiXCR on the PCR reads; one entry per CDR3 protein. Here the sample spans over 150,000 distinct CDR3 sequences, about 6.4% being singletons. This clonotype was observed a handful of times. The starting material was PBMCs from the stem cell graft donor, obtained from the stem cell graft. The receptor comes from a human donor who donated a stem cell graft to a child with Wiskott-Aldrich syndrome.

The CDR3 bases are TGTGCCAGCAGCTTAAATAGCAGGGGGGACTATGGCTACACCTTC. Translation gives CASSLNSRGDYGYTF. This rearrangement joins TRBV7-9 to TRBJ1-2; TRBD1 aligns across 7 bases. This CDR3 has 15 residues. The V gene's germline CDR1 is SEHNR and CDR2 FQNEAQ (reference sequence). V lost 2 bases, J lost 3 bases, and 6 bases stayed unmatched.